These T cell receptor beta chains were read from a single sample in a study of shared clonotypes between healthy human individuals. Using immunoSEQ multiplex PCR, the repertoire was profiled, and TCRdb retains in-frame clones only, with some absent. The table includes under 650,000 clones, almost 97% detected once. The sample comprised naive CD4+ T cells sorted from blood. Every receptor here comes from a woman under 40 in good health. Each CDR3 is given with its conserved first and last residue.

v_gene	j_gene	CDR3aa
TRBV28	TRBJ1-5	CASSSGDRGNQPQHF
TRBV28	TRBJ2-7	CASRGGLANPYEQYF
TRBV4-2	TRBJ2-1	CASSLRTGVSRTYNEQFF
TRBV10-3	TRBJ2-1	CAIGWSGGDYNEQFF
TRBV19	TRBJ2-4	CASSILGLAGGPKNIQYF
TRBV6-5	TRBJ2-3	CASTNWRESTDTQYF
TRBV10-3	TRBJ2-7	CAITQGGDPLWYF
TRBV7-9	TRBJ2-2	CASSEGGLGGSAGELFF
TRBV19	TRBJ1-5	CASSIAARGGLGNQPQHF
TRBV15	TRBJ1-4	CATSRDREGGKLFF